What follows are 2 T cell receptor beta chains derived from one specimen sequenced in a study of shared clonotypes between healthy human individuals. Generated by immunoSEQ multiplex PCR, the TCRdb table keeps only in-frame clones and is missing some. This sample has about 2.3 million clones, with approximately 95% found just once. The sequencing input was naive CD4+ T cells from PBMCs. Subset indicated: CD45RA+ positively selected. These receptors were collected from a man younger than 35 in good health. Some clones in this sample may be carry-over from other donors' samples.

V gene TRBV5-4 combines with J gene TRBJ2-1; D uncertain. V shed 1 base and J shed 5 bases, with 7 bases lying between them. The CDR3 spans 13 residues. Germline V lookup: CDR1 SGHNT, CDR2 YYREEE (reference sequence). CDR3 protein: CASSLPQNNEQFF. The CDR3 DNA reads as TGTGCCAGCAGCTTGCCACAGAACAATGAGCAGTTCTTC.

The gene calls are TRBV28 and TRBJ1-4; D is unclear. Germline V CDR1 and CDR2: MDHEN, SYDVKM. V was pared by 4 bases and J by 2 bases, with 14 bases between. The CDR3 has 16 amino acids. The DNA for the CDR3 is TGTGCCAGCAGTTCCCCTCTGGGGAAGACTAATGAAAAACTGTTTTTT. Amino acid sequence: CASSSPLGKTNEKLFF.